The 22 T cell receptor beta chains below were found in one sample sequenced in a study of blood T cell repertoires in COVID-19. This table comes from immunoSEQ multiplex PCR, and its TCRdb copy is limited to in-frame clones, with some not included. The table has 200,000 to 300,000 clones, more than 70% seen once. Sequencing was carried out using peripheral blood. These receptors all come from a middle-aged woman who had recovered from COVID-19.

This chain connects TRBV10-3 to TRBJ2-3; 12 nucleotides match TRBD1. Per germline, CDR1 ENHRY and CDR2 SYGVKD. V lost 4 bases to trimming and J lost 8 bases; unmatched junction nucleotides: 7. The CDR3 spans 15 residues. CDR3 in DNA: TGTGCCATCAGTGGAGGGACAGGGGGCGTTGGTACGCAGTATTTT. Protein product: CAISGGTGGVGTQYF.

This chain uses TRBV6-5 with TRBJ1-4, with 9 bases matching TRBD1. The V gene end was trimmed by 7 bases and the J gene end by 8 bases; junction bases not matched to a gene: 8. Germline assignment: CDR1 MNHEY and CDR2 SVGAGI. CDR3 length: 14 residues. The CDR3 DNA reads TGTGCCAGCACCCCACAGGGGGCGGGCGAAAAACTGTTTTTT. Protein product: CASTPQGAGEKLFF.

V and J are TRBV7-8 and TRBJ2-3; TRBD2 matches at 12 bases. V lost 6 bases to trimming and J lost 4 bases; unmatched junction nucleotides: 8. The V gene's germline CDR1 is SGHVS and CDR2 FQNEAQ. The CDR3 extends over 16 amino acids. The CDR3 coding sequence is TGTGCCAGCAGGCCGACTAGCGGGAGCAGGGCAGATACGCAGTATTTT. It codes for CASRPTSGSRADTQYF.

Details on this clone: One end of the junction fails to match germline, which may point to a read error. V usage is TRBV6-5 and J usage is TRBJ1-5, with D unclear. CDR3 length: 16 amino acids. CDR1 is MNHEY and CDR2 is SVGAGI in the germline V gene. The CDR3 bases are TGTGCCAGCAGTCACTCGGAGGCCTCTAGCAATCAGCCCCAGCATTTT. This gives the protein CASSHSEASSNQPQHF.

This clone was seen only a few times. V is TRBV7-9 and J is TRBJ2-1; D is uncertain. The CDR3 length is 11 residues. V lost 1 base and J 8 bases, leaving 3 bases between the germline ends. Germline V CDR1 and CDR2: SEHNR, FQNEAQ (reference sequence). CDR3 in DNA: TGTGCCAGCAGCTTAGGCGATGAGCAGTTCTTC. This sequence encodes CASSLGDEQFF.

The gene calls are TRBV30 and TRBJ1-1; no reliable D call. Trimming left V 2 bases short and J 9 bases short, with 16 bases between. Germline lookup yields CDR1 GTSNPN and CDR2 SVGIG (reference sequence). This CDR3 is 13 amino acids long. In DNA, the CDR3 is TGTGCCTGGAGTCCCCGGACGGAGCGGCAAGCTTTCTTT. Translation gives CAWSPRTERQAFF.

This rearrangement joins TRBV18 to TRBJ2-2; 9 bases align to TRBD1. CDR1 and CDR2 (germline): KGHSH, LQKENI. J gave up 6 bases and V 4 bases, and 6 bases lay outside the gene matches. This CDR3 comprises 15 residues. CDR3 sequence reads: CASSLPTGGSGELFF. CDR3 DNA sequence: TGTGCCAGCTCACTCCCGACAGGGGGGTCCGGGGAGCTGTTTTTT.

The chain is built from TRBV19 and TRBJ1-2; no definite D call. The CDR3 length is 14 residues. CDR1 and CDR2 from the germline V gene are LNHDA and SQIVND (reference sequence). V was pared by 3 bases and J by 8 bases, with 16 bases between. The CDR3, as DNA: TGTGCCAGTAGTATGGGCACCGCTACCTTAGGCTACACCTTC. It yields the protein CASSMGTATLGYTF.

This sequence joins TRBV3-1 (or the pseudogene TRBV3-2) and TRBJ2-7; TRBD2 aligns across 9 bases. The CDR3 covers 21 residues. The germline V gene encodes CDR1 LGHDT and CDR2 YNNKEL (reference sequence). Trimming at V came to 0 bases and at J to 6 bases, leaving 24 bases not matched to a gene. The CDR3 is CASSQDQARRRWAGGPGEQYV. CDR3 DNA: TGTGCCAGCAGCCAAGATCAGGCCCGCCGCAGGTGGGCGGGAGGGCCGGGCGAGCAGTACGTC.

This rearrangement joins TRBV25-1 to TRBJ1-3; the D gene is possibly TRBD1 (6 bases). V lost 8 bases to trimming and J lost 0 bases, with 11 bases between them. The length of the CDR3 is 14 residues. CDR1 is MGHDK, CDR2 SYGVNS, per germline. The CDR3 region has the DNA TGTGCCAGCCACGGACAGAGCTCTGGAAACACCATATATTTT. This sequence encodes CASHGQSSGNTIYF. Filled out from reference TRBV25-1 and TRBJ1-3, the complete variable domain reads EADIYQTPRYLVIGTGKKITLECSQTMGHDKMYWYQQDPGMELHLIHYSYGVNSTEKGDLSSESTVSRIRTEHFPLTLESARPSHTSQYLCASHGQSSGNTIYFGEGSWLTVV.

The V gene is TRBV27, the J gene TRBJ2-7; 8 positions agree with TRBD1. With V trimmed by 3 bases and J by 5 bases, 6 bases remained unmatched. The germline V gene encodes CDR1 MNHEY and CDR2 SMNVEV (reference sequence). CDR3 length: 14 amino acids. As DNA, the CDR3 is TGTGCCAGCAGTTTGTTGCAGGGGGCTCACGAGCAGTACTTC. This translates into CASSLLQGAHEQYF.

The CDR3 bases are TGTGCCTGGCGACACGGGACTATGGGGGAGACCCAGTACTTC. Amino acids: CAWRHGTMGETQYF. The V and J genes are TRBV30 and TRBJ2-5; 7 positions match TRBD2. The CDR3 spans 14 residues. The V segment lost 5 bases and the J segment 5 bases; nucleotides outside the gene matches: 11. Germline CDR1 reads GTSNPN; CDR2 reads SVGIG (reference sequence).

V and J are TRBV27 and TRBJ2-1; 10 bases are a match to TRBD2. CDR1 is MNHEY, CDR2 SMNVEV, per germline (reference sequence). J lost 7 bases, V lost 6 bases, and 12 bases had no gene match. This CDR3 is 16 amino acids long. The CDR3 spells CASSPVGASGSNEQFF. CDR3 bases: TGTGCCAGCAGCCCTGTGGGGGCTAGCGGGAGTAATGAGCAGTTCTTC.

This clone was picked up one time. The V gene is TRBV5-1, the J gene TRBJ1-1; maybe TRBD1 (6 bases). The germline CDR1 and CDR2 sequences are SGHRS and YFSETQ. The CDR3 loop spans 15 amino acids. Trimming removed 4 bases at V and 1 base at J, with 14 bases between. DNA for the CDR3: TGCGCCAGCAGCCCCGATGGACAGCCGAACACTGAAGCTTTCTTT. Residues: CASSPDGQPNTEAFF.

V usage is TRBV10-3 and J usage is TRBJ2-7, with TRBD2 matching 12 bases. CDR3 length: 18 residues. Trimming removed 2 bases from V and 3 bases from J; junction bases left unmatched: 11. Germline CDR1 reads ENHRY; CDR2 reads SYGVKD. CDR3 in DNA: TGTGCCATCAGTGAGGTGGTTCGGGGGACTAGCGGGTACTACGAGCAGTACTTC. It encodes CAISEVVRGTSGYYEQYF.

The chain uses TRBV23-1 and TRBJ2-7; tentatively, D is TRBD2 (6 bases). TRBV23-1 is known as an ORF, though its function is uncertain. The CDR3 has 16 residues. The V and J ends lost 3 bases and 2 bases respectively, with 17 bases between them. This chain's CDR3 is CASSHPLPGAPYEQYF. The CDR3 DNA reads as TGCGCCAGCAGTCACCCCTTACCGGGAGCCCCCTACGAGCAGTACTTC.

The chain couples TRBV18 to TRBJ1-6; 9 bases agree with TRBD1. Germline V gene data show CDR1 as KGHSH and CDR2 as LQKENI. The V and J ends lost 3 bases and 10 bases, in that order; junction bases with no gene match: 7. The CDR3 length is 15 residues. The CDR3: CASSPAGQGDSPLHF. The CDR3 DNA follows: TGTGCCAGCTCACCGGCGGGACAGGGTGACTCACCCCTCCACTTT.

V is TRBV6-5 and J is TRBJ2-1; D is perhaps TRBD2 (5 bases). V was clipped by 7 bases and J by 3 bases, with 16 bases between them. Germline V gene lookup returns CDR1 MNHEY and CDR2 SVGAGI. CDR3 length: 15 amino acids. CDR3 coding DNA: TGTGCCAGCAAACCCTGGGCGGGCGACTACAATGAGCAGTTCTTC. This translates into CASKPWAGDYNEQFF.

As for this clone: Distinct nucleotide sequences in the sample also encode this CDR3. The rearrangement uses TRBV5-1 and TRBJ2-7, with TRBD1 identical over 8 bases. Looked up from germline, CDR1 is SGHRS and CDR2 is YFSETQ. Unmatched junction bases numbered 4, after V lost 5 bases and J lost 3 bases. CDR3 length: 13 amino acids. CDR3 DNA: TGCGCCAGCAGGGGGACAGGCCGCTACGAGCAGTACTTC. Translated, it gives CASRGTGRYEQYF.

J is TRBJ2-3 and V is TRBV9; 9 bases line up with TRBD2. This CDR3 is built from 17 residues. The germline gives CDR1 SGDLS, CDR2 YYNGEE. With V trimmed by 0 bases and J by 1 base, 6 bases remained unmatched. The CDR3 region has the DNA TGTGCCAGCAGCGTAGGGGGTAGCGGGGGCCGCACAGATACGCAGTATTTT. Translating it yields CASSVGGSGGRTDTQYF. The complete variable domain, with remaining parts taken from reference TRBV9 and TRBJ2-3, reads DSGVTQTPKHLITATGQRVTLRCSPRSGDLSVYWYQQSLDQGLQFLIQYYNGEERAKGNILERFSAQQFPDLHSELNLSSLELGDSALYFCASSVGGSGGRTDTQYFGPGTRLTVL.

This chain uses TRBV29-1 with TRBJ2-5, with 11 nucleotides matching TRBD2. With 5 bases clipped from V and 5 bases from J, the junction kept 7 bases outside the gene matches. Germline values: CDR1 SQVTM, CDR2 ANQGSEA. The CDR3 is 14 residues long. CDR3 amino acids: CSVRLAGGGETQYF. The DNA for the CDR3 is TGCAGCGTTAGGCTAGCGGGAGGTGGGGAGACCCAGTACTTC.

This clone is a singleton in its sample. This rearrangement joins TRBV6-2 or TRBV6-3 to TRBJ1-1; the D is unclear. CDR1 is MNHEY, CDR2 SVGEGT, per germline. V lost 2 bases and J lost 4, with 8 bases in between. This CDR3 has 13 amino acids. The CDR3 loop reads CASSYSVGTEAFF. For the CDR3, the DNA is TGTGCCAGCAGTTACAGCGTGGGCACTGAAGCTTTCTTT.